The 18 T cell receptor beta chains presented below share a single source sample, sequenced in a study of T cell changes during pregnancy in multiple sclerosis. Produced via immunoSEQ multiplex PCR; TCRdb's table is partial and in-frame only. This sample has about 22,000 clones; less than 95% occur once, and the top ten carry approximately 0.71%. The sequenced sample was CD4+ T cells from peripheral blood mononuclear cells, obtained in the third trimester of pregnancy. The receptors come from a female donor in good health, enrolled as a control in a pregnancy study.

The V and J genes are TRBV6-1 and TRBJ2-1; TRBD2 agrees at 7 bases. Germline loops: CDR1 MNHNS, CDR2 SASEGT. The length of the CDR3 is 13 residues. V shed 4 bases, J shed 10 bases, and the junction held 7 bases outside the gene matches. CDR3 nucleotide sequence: TGTGCCAGCAGTGGACTAGTGGGAGGGGAGCAGTTCTTC. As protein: CASSGLVGGEQFF.

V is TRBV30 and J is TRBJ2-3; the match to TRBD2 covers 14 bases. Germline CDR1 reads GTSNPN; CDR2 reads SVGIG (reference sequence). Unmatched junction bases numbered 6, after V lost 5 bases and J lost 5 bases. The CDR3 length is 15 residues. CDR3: CAWGRGLAGEDTQYF. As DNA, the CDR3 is TGTGCCTGGGGCAGGGGACTAGCGGGGGAAGATACGCAGTATTTT.

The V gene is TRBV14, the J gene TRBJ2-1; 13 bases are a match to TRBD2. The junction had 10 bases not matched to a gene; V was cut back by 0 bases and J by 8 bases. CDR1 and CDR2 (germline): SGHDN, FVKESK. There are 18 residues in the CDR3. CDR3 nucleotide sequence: TGTGCCAGCAGCCAAGATCGGTCAAGGACTAGCGGGGGTTATGAGCAGTTCTTC. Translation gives CASSQDRSRTSGGYEQFF.

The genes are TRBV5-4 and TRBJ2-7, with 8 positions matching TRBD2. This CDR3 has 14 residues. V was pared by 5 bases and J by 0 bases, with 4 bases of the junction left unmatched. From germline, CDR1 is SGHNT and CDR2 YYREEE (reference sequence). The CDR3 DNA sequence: TGTGCCAGCAGACGGGGGGGGACCTCCTACGAGCAGTACTTC. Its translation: CASRRGGTSYEQYF.

This CDR3 is CASSGGTSGVYEQYF. The CDR3 DNA reads as TGTGCCAGCAGTGGGGGGACTAGCGGCGTCTACGAGCAGTACTTC. The chain links TRBV6-1 to TRBJ2-7, with 11 nucleotides matching TRBD2. Germline-derived CDR1 and CDR2 are MNHNS and SASEGT. The junction had 5 bases not matched to a gene; V was cut back by 4 bases and J by 3 bases. The CDR3 extends over 15 amino acids.

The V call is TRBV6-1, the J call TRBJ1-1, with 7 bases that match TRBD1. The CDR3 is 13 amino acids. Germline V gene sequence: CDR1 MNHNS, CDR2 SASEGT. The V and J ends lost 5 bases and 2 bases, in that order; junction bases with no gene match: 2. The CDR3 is CASSRQGNTEAFF. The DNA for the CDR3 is TGTGCCAGCAGTAGACAGGGTAACACTGAAGCTTTCTTT.

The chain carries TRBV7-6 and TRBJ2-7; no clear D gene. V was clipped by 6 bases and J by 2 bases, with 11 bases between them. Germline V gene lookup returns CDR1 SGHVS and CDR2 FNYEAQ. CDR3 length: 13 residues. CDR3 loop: CASSRDTTYEQYF. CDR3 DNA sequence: TGTGCCAGCAGTAGAGACACAACCTACGAGCAGTACTTC.

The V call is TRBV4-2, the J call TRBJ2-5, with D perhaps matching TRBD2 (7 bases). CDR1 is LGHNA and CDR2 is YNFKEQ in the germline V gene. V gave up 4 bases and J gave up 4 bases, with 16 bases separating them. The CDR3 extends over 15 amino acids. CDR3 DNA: TGTGCCAGCAGCCCTTCCGTCGGGGGGCTAGAGACCCAGTACTTC. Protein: CASSPSVGGLETQYF.

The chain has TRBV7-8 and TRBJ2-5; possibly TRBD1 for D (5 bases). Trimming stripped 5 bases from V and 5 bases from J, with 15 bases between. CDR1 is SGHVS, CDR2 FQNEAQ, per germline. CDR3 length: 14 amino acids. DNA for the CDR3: TGTGCCAGCAGCCCTAGGGGCAGGGCGGAGACCCAGTACTTC. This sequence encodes CASSPRGRAETQYF. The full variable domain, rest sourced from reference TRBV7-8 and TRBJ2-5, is GAGVSQSPRYKVAKRGQDVALRCDPISGHVSLFWYQQALGQGPEFLTYFQNEAQLDKSGLPSDRFFAERPEGSVSTLKIQRTQQEDSAVYLCASSPRGRAETQYFGPGTRLLVL.

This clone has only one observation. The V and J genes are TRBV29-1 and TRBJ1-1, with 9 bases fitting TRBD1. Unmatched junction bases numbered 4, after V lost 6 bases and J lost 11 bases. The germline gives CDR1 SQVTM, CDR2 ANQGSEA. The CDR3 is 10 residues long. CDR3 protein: CSVRDRVAFF. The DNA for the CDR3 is TGCAGCGTGCGGGACAGGGTTGCTTTCTTT. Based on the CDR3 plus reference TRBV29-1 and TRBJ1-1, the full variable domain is SAVISQKPSRDICQRGTSLTIQCQVDSQVTMMFWYRQQPGQSLTLIATANQGSEATYESGFVIDKFPISRPNLTFSTLTVSNMSPEDSSIYLCSVRDRVAFFGQGTRLTVV.

The CDR3 reads CASSETRRGIEQYF. In DNA form, the CDR3 reads TGTGCCAGCAGTGAAACTCGCAGGGGGATAGAGCAGTACTTC. The V and J genes are TRBV6-1 and TRBJ2-7; 7 bases agree with TRBD1. Trimming took 2 bases from V and 7 from J; bases not matched to a gene: 8. The CDR3 runs 14 residues. Germline CDR1 is MNHNS and CDR2 is SASEGT.

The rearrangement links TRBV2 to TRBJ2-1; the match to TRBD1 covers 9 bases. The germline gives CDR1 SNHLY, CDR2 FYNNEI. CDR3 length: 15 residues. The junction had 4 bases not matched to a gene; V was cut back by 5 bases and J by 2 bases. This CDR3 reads CASSLQGAPYNEQFF. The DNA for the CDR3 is TGTGCCAGCAGTCTACAGGGGGCGCCCTACAATGAGCAGTTCTTC. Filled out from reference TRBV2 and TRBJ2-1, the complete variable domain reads EPEVTQTPSHQVTQMGQEVILRCVPISNHLYFYWYRQILGQKVEFLVSFYNNEISEKSEIFDDQFSVERPDGSNFTLKIRSTKLEDSAMYFCASSLQGAPYNEQFFGPGTRLTVL.

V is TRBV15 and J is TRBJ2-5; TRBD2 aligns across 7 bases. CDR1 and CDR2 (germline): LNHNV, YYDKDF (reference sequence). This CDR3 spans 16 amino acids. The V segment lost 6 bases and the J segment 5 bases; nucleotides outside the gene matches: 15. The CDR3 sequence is CATSLGSSGPQETQYF. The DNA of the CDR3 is TGTGCCACCAGTTTAGGTTCTAGCGGCCCCCAGGAGACCCAGTACTTC.

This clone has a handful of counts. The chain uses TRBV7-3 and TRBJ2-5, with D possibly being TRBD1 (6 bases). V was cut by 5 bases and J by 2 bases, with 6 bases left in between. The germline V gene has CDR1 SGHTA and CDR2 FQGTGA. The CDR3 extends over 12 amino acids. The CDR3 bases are TGTGCCAGCAGCGGGACACAAGAGACCCAGTACTTC. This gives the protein CASSGTQETQYF.

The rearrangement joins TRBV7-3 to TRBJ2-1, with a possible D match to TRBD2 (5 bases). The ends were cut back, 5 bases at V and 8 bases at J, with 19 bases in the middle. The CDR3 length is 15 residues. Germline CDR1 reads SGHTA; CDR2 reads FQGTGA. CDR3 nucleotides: TGTGCCAGCAGCCCCAGTGAGGGCCCATGGGATGAGCAGTTCTTC. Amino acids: CASSPSEGPWDEQFF.

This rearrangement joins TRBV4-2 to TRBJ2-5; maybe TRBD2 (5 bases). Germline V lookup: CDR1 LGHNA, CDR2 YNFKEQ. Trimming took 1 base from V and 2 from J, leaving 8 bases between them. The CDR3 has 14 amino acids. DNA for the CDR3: TGTGCCAGCAGCCAAGTCCTAGCTCAAGAGACCCAGTACTTC. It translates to CASSQVLAQETQYF.

As DNA, the CDR3 is TGCGCCACCAAGGGGGCCAAAAACATTCAGTACTTC. Translation: CATKGAKNIQYF. This chain links TRBV5-1 with TRBJ2-4, with D tentatively TRBD1 (5 bases). Germline V gene sequence: CDR1 SGHRS, CDR2 YFSETQ. Trimming took 9 bases from V and 1 from J, leaving 8 bases between them. The CDR3 has 12 residues. Full variable domain (missing parts from reference TRBV5-1 and TRBJ2-4): KAGVTQTPRYLIKTRGQQVTLSCSPISGHRSVSWYQQTPGQGLQFLFEYFSETQRNKGNFPGRFSGRQFSNSRSEMNVSTLELGDSALYLCATKGAKNIQYFGAGTRLSVL.

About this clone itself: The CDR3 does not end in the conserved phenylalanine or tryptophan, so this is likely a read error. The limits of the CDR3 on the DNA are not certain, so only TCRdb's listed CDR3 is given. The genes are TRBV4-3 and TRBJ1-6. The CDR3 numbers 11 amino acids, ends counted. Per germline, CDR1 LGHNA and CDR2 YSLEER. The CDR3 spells CASSHPGKFLS.